This entry is about one TCR beta chain. This entry is derived from a study of CD8 T cells in Susac syndrome. CDR3 length equals 15 residues. Germline V gene data show CDR1 as SGHVS and CDR2 as FNYEAQ. With 2 bases removed from V and 0 bases from J, the gap between germline ends came to 8 bases. Random hexamers served to reverse transcribe about 0.5 to 1 ug RNA. TCRdb used MiXCR to reprocess the immunoSEQ multiplex PCR reads, holding one entry per CDR3 protein. This table holds some 180,000 distinct CDR3 sequences, about 95% found once. The receptor's source is a human donor with Susac syndrome. The chain combines TRBV7-6 with TRBJ2-4; D is unclear. Sequenced sample: CD4+ T cells from PBMCs. The CDR3: CASSLMVRAKNIQYF. CDR3 in DNA: TGTGCCAGCAGCTTAATGGTGAGAGCCAAAAACATTCAGTACTTC.